This T cell receptor (beta chain) is drawn from a study of shared clonotypes between healthy human individuals. Sequencing was performed with immunoSEQ multiplex PCR; in TCRdb, only in-frame clones are kept and a portion is missing. The sample shows 2 million to 2.5 million clones, 85% to 95% of them seen only once. The germline V gene encodes CDR1 MNHNS and CDR2 SASEGT. The CDR3 spans 13 residues. V gave up 8 bases and J gave up 8 bases; unmatched junction bases: 7. The rearrangement joins TRBV6-1 to TRBJ1-4, with 8 bases fitting TRBD1. Sequenced input: naive CD4+ T cells sorted from blood. Subset: CD45RA+ positively selected. The TCR originated in a man aged 18 to 30 in good health. This CDR3 is CASPDREGEKLFF. The CDR3 DNA reads TGTGCCAGCCCGGACAGGGAAGGCGAAAAACTGTTTTTT.